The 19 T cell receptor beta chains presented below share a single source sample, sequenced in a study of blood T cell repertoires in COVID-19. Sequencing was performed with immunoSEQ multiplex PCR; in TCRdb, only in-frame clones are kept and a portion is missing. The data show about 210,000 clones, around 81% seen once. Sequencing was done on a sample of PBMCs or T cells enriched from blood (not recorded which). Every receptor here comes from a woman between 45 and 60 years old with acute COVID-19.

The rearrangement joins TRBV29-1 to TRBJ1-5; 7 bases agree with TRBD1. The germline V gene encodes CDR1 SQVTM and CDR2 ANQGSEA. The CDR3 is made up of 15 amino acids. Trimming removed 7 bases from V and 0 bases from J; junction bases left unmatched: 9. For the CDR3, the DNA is TGCAGCGCCACCCTGGAGGGGGCTAGCAATCAGCCCCAGCATTTT. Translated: CSATLEGASNQPQHF.

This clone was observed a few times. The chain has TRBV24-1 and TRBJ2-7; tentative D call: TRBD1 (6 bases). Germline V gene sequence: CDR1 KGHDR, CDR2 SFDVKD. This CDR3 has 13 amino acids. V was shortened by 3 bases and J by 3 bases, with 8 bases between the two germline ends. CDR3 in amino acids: CATSDGTRYEQYF. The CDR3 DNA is TGTGCCACCAGTGATGGGACACGCTACGAGCAGTACTTC.

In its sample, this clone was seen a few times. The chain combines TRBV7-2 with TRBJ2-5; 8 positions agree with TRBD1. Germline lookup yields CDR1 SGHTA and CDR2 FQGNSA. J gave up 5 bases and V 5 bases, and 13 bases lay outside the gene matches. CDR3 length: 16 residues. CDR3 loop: CASSPTGQGARETQYF. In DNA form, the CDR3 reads TGTGCCAGCAGCCCCACGGGTCAGGGGGCGAGGGAGACCCAGTACTTC.

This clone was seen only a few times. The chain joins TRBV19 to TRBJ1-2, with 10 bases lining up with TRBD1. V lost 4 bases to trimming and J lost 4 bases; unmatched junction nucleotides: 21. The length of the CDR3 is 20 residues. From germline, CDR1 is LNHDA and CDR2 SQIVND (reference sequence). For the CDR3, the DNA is TGTGCCAGTAGTACTGCCCGGGACAGGGGACAATACGGAACACTCTATGGCTACACCTTC. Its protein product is CASSTARDRGQYGTLYGYTF.

The CDR3 is CASSASSSYNSPLHF. DNA of the CDR3: TGTGCCAGCTCCGCTTCGAGCTCCTATAATTCACCCCTCCACTTT. The chain is built from TRBV28 and TRBJ1-6, with D unclear. The CDR3 loop spans 15 amino acids. Deletions cut 8 bases from V and 0 bases from J, with 11 bases between. CDR1 MDHEN and CDR2 SYDVKM come from the germline V gene.

The CDR3 DNA sequence: TGCAGCGTCCGGACTAGCGTAAACAATGAGCAGTTCTTC. Its protein is CSVRTSVNNEQFF. V is TRBV29-1 and J is TRBJ2-1; the match to TRBD2 covers 9 bases. This CDR3 has 13 amino acids. Trimming cost V 6 bases and J 5 bases; bases outside gene matches: 5. CDR1 and CDR2 from the germline V gene are SQVTM and ANQGSEA.

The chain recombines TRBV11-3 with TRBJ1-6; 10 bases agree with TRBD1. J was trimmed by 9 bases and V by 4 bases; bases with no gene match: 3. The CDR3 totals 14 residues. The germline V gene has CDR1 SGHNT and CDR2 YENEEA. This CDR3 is CASSSGQGSSPLHF. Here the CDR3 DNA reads TGTGCCAGCAGCTCGGGACAGGGGAGTTCACCCCTCCACTTT.

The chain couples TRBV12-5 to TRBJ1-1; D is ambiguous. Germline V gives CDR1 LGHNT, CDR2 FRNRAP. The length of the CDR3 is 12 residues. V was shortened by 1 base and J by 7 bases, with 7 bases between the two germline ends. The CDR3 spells CASGLGTIEAFF. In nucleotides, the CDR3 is TGTGCTAGTGGTTTGGGCACTATTGAAGCTTTCTTT.

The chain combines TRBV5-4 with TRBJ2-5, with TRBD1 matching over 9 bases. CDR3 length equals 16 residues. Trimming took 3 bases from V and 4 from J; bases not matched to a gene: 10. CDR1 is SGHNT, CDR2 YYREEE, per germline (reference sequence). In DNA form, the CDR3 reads TGTGCCAGCAGCTCGCCCGCGACAGGGGGATTAGAGACCCAGTACTTC. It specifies CASSSPATGGLETQYF.

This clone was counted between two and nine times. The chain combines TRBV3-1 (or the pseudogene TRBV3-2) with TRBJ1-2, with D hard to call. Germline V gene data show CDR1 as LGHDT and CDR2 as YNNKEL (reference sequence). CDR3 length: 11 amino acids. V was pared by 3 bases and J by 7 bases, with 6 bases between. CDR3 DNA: TGTGCCAGCAGCCACATCAGTGGCTACACCTTC. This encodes CASSHISGYTF.

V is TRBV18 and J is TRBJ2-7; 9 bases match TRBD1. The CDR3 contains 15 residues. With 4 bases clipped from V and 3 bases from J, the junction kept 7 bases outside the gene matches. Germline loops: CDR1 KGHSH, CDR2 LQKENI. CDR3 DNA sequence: TGTGCCAGCTCACGCACCGGGACAGGGAACTACGAGCAGTACTTC. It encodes CASSRTGTGNYEQYF.

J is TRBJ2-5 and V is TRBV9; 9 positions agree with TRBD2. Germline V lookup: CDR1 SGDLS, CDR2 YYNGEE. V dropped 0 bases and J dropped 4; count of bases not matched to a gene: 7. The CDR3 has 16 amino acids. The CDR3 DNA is TGTGCCAGCAGCGTAGGAGGGCGGCGGGGGGGAGAGACCCAGTACTTC. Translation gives CASSVGGRRGGETQYF.

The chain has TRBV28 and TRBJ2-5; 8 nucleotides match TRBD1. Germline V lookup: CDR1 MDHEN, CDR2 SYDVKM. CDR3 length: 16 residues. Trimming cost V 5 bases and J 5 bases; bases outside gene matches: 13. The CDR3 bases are TGTGCCAGCAGTCTGACCCTCCGGGACAGGTGGGAGACCCAGTACTTC. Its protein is CASSLTLRDRWETQYF.

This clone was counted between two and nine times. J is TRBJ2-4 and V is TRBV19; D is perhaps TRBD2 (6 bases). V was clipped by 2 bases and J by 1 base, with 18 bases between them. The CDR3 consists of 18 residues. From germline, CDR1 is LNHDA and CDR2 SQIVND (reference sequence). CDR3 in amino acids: CASSIHVGGLAAKNIQYF. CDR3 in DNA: TGTGCCAGTAGTATACACGTTGGTGGGCTAGCGGCCAAAAACATTCAGTACTTC.

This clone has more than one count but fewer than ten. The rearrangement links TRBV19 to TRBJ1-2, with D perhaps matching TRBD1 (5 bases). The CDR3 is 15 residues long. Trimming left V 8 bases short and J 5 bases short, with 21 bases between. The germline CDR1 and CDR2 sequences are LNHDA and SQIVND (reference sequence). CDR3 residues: CASRSRQTLYYGYTF. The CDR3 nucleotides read TGTGCCAGTCGATCCCGACAGACTTTATATTATGGCTACACCTTC.

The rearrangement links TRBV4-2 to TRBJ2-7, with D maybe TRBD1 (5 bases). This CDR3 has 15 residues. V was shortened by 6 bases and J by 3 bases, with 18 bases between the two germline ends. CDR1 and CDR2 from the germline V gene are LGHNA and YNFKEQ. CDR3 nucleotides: TGTGCCAGCAGGGCGCTCACCCAGGGTAACTACGAGCAGTACTTC. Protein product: CASRALTQGNYEQYF.

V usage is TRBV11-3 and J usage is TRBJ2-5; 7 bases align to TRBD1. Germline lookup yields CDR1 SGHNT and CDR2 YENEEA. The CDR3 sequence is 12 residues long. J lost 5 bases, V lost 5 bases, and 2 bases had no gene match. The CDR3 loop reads CASSGGQETQYF. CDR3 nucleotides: TGTGCCAGCAGCGGGGGACAGGAGACCCAGTACTTC.

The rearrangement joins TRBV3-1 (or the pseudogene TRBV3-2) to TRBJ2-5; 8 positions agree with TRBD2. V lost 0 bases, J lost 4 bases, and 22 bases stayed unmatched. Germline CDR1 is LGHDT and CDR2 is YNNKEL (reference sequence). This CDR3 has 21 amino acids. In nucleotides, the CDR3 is TGTGCCAGCAGCCAAGAATCTCGTTTCGTCCGGGGGGGTTTCCAACCAGAGACCCAGTACTTC. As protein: CASSQESRFVRGGFQPETQYF.

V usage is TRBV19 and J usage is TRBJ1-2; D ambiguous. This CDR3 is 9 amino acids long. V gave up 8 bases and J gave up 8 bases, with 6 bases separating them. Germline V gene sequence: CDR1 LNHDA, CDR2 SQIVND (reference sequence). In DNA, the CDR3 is TGTGCCAGTGGGAGAGGCTACACCTTC. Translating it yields CASGRGYTF.